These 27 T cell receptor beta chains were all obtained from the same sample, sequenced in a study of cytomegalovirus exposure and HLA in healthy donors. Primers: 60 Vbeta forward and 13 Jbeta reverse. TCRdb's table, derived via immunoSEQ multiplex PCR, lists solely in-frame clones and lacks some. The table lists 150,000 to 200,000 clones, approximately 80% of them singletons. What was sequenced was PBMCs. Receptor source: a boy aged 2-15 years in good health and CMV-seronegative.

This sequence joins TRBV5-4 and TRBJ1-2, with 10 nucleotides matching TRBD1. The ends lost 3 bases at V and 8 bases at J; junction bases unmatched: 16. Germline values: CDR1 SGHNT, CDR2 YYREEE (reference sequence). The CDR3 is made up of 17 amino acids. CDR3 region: CASSSAGTGVLVRGYTF. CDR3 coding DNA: TGTGCCAGCAGCTCCGCCGGGACAGGGGTTCTAGTGAGGGGCTACACCTTC.

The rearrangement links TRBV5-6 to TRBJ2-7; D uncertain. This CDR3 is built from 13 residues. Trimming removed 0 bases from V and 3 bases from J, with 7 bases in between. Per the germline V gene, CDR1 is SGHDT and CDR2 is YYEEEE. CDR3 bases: TGTGCCAGCAGCTTGGTGGGCAGCTACGAGCAGTACTTC. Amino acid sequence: CASSLVGSYEQYF.

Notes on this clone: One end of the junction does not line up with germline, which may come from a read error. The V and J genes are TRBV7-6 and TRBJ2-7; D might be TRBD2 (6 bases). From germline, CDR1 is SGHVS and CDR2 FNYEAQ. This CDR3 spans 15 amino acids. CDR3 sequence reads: CASSLQAGFSYERYF. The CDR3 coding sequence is TGTGCCAGCAGCTTACAAGCGGGTTTCTCCTACGAGCGGTACTTC.

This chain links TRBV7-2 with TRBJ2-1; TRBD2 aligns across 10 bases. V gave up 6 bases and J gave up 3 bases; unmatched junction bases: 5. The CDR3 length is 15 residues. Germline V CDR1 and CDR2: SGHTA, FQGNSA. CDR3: CASRIAGGHYNEQFF. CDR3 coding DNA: TGTGCCAGCAGGATAGCGGGGGGACACTACAATGAGCAGTTCTTC.

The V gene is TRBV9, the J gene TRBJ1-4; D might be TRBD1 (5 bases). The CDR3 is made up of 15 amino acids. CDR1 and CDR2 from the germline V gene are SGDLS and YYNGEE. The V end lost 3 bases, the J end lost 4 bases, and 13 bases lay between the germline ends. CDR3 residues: CASSEDGGFNEKLFF. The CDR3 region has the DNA TGTGCCAGCAGCGAGGATGGGGGGTTTAATGAAAAACTGTTTTTT. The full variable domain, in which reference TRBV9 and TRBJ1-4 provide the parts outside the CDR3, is DSGVTQTPKHLITATGQRVTLRCSPRSGDLSVYWYQQSLDQGLQFLIQYYNGEERAKGNILERFSAQQFPDLHSELNLSSLELGDSALYFCASSEDGGFNEKLFFGSGTQLSVL.

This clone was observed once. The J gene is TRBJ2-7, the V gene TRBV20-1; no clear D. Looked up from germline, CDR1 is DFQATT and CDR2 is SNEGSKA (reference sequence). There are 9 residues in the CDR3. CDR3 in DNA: TGCAGTGTTCGGGCTCGCGCTAGCGTC. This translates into CSVRARASV.

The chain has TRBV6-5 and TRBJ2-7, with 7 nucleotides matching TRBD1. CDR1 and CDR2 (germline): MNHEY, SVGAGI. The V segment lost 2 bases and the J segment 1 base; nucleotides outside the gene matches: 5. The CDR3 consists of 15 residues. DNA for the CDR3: TGTGCCAGCAGTTACACTGGACAGGTTTCCTACGAGCAGTACTTC. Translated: CASSYTGQVSYEQYF.

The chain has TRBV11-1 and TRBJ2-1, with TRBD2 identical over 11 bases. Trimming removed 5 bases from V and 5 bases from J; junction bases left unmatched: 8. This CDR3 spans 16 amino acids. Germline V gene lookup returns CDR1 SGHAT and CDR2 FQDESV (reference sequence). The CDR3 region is CASSPRLAGRHNEQFF. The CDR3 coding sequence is TGTGCCAGCAGCCCCCGACTAGCGGGGAGGCACAATGAGCAGTTCTTC.

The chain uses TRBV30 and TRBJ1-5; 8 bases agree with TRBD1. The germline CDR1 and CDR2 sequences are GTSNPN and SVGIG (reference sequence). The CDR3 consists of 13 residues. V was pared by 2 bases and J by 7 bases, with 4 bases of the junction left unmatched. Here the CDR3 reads CAWSRQGAQPQHF. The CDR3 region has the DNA TGTGCCTGGAGTCGGCAGGGGGCCCAGCCCCAGCATTTT.

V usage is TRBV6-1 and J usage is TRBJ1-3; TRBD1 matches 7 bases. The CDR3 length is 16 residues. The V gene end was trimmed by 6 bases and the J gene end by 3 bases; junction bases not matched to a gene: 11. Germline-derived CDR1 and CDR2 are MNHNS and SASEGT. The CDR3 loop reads CASSEYRGVNGNTIYF. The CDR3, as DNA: TGTGCCAGCAGCGAATACAGGGGAGTAAATGGAAACACCATATATTTT.

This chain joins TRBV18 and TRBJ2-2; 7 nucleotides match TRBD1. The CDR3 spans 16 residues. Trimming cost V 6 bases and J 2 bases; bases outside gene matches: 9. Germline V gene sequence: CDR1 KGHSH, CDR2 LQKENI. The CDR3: CASSQNRGVNTGELFF. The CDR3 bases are TGTGCCAGCTCTCAGAACAGGGGCGTTAACACCGGGGAGCTGTTTTTT.

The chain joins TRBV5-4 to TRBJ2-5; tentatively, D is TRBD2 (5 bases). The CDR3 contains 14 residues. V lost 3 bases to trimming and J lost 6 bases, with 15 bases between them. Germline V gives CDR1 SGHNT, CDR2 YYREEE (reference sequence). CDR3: CASSSVAGGKTQYF. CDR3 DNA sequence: TGTGCCAGCAGCTCCGTCGCGGGCGGAAAGACCCAGTACTTC.

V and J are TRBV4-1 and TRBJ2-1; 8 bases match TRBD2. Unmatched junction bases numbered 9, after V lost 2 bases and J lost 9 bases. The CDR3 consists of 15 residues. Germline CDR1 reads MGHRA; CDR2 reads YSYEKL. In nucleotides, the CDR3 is TGCGCCAGCAGCCAAATTCCCACGGGGGGGATTGAGCAGTTCTTC. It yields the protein CASSQIPTGGIEQFF.

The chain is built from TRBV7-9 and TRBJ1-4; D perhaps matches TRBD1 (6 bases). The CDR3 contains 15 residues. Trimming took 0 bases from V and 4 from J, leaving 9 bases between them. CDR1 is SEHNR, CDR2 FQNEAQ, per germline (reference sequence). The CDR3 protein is CASSLAGTSNEKLFF. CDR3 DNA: TGTGCCAGCAGCTTAGCAGGGACAAGTAATGAAAAACTGTTTTTT.

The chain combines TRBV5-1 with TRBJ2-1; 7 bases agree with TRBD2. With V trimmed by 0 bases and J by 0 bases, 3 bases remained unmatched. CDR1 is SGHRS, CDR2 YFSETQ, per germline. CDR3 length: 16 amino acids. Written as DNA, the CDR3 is TGCGCCAGCAGCTTGGCCGGGGGGAGCTCCTACAATGAGCAGTTCTTC. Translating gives CASSLAGGSSYNEQFF.

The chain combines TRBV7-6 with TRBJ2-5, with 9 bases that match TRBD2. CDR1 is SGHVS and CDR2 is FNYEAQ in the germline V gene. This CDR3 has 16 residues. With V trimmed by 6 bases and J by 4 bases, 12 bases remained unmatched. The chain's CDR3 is CASSALAGILGETQYF. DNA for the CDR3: TGTGCCAGCAGTGCCCTAGCGGGGATATTGGGAGAGACCCAGTACTTC.

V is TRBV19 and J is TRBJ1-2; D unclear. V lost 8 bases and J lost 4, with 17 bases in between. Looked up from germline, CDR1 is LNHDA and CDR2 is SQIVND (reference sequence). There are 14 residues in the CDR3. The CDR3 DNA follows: TGTGCCAGTGATGGCGGAACACCCTTCTATGGCTACACCTTC. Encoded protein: CASDGGTPFYGYTF. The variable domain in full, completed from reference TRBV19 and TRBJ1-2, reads DGGITQSPKYLFRKEGQNVTLSCEQNLNHDAMYWYRQDPGQGLRLIYYSQIVNDFQKGDIAEGYSVSREKKESFPLTVTSAQKNPTAFYLCASDGGTPFYGYTFGSGTRLTVV.

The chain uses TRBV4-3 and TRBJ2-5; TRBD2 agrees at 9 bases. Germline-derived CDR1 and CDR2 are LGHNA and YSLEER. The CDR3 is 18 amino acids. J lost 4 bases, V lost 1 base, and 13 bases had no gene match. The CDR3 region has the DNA TGCGCCAGCAGCCAAGTGTGGGGTAGCGGGGGAAAATCAGAGACCCAGTACTTC. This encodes CASSQVWGSGGKSETQYF.

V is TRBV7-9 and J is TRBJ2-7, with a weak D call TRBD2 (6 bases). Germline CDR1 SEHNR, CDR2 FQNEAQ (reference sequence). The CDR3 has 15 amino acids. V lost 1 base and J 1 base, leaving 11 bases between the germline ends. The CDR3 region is CASSLGIGRSYEQYF. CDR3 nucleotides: TGTGCCAGCAGCTTAGGGATAGGGAGGTCCTACGAGCAGTACTTC.

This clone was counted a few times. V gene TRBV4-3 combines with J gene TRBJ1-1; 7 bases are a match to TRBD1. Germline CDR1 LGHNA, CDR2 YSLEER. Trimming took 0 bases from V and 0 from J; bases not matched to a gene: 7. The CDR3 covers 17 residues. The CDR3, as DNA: TGCGCCAGCAGCCAAGACCCTTCCGGGACAGTGAACACTGAAGCTTTCTTT. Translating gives CASSQDPSGTVNTEAFF.

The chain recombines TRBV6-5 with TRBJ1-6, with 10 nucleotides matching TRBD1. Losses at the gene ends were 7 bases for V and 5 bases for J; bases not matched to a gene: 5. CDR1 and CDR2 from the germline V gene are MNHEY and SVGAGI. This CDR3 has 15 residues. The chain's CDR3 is CASNRDRGHNSPLHF. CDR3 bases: TGTGCCAGCAACCGGGACAGGGGCCATAATTCACCCCTCCACTTT.

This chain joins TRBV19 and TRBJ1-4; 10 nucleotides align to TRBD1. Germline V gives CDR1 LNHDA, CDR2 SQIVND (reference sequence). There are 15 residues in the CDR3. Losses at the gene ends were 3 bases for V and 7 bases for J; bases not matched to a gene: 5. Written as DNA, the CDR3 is TGTGCCAGTAGTATCAAGACAGGGGGCAGTGAAAAACTGTTTTTT. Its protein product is CASSIKTGGSEKLFF. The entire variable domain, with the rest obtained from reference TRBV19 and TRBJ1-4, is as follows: DGGITQSPKYLFRKEGQNVTLSCEQNLNHDAMYWYRQDPGQGLRLIYYSQIVNDFQKGDIAEGYSVSREKKESFPLTVTSAQKNPTAFYLCASSIKTGGSEKLFFGSGTQLSVL.

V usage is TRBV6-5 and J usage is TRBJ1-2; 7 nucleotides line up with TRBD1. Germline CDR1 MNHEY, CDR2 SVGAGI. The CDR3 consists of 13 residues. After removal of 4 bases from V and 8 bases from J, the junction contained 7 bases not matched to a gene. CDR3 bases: TGTGCCAGCAGTTCGACAGGGTTTCGGGGCTACACCTTC. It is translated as CASSSTGFRGYTF.

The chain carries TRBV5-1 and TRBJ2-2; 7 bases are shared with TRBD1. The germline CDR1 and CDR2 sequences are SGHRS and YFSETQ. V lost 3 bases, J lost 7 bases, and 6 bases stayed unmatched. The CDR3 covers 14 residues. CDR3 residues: CASSSTGQVGELFF. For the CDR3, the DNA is TGCGCCAGCAGCTCGACTGGACAGGTCGGGGAGCTGTTTTTT. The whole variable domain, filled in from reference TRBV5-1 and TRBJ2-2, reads KAGVTQTPRYLIKTRGQQVTLSCSPISGHRSVSWYQQTPGQGLQFLFEYFSETQRNKGNFPGRFSGRQFSNSRSEMNVSTLELGDSALYLCASSSTGQVGELFFGEGSRLTVL.

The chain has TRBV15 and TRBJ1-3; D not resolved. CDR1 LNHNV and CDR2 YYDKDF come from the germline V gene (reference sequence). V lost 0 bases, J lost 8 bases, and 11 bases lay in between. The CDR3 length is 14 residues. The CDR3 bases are TGTGCCACCAGCAGAGATTATAAGGCGGACACCATATATTTT. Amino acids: CATSRDYKADTIYF.

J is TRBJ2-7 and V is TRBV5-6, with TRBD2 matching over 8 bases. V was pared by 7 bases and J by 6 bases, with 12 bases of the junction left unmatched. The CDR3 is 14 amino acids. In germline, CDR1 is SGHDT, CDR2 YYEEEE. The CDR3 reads CASSVGSGGTEQYF. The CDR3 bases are TGTGCCAGCTCCGTTGGGAGCGGGGGTACCGAGCAGTACTTC. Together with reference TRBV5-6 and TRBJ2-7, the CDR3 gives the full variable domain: DAGVTQSPTHLIKTRGQQVTLRCSPKSGHDTVSWYQQALGQGPQFIFQYYEEEERQRGNFPDRFSGHQFPNYSSELNVNALLLGDSALYLCASSVGSGGTEQYFGPGTRLTVT.

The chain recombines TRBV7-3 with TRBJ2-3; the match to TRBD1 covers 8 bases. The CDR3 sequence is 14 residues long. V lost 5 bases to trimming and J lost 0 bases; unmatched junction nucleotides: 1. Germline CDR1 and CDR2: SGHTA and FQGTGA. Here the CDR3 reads CASSQGASTDTQYF. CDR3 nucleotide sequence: TGTGCCAGCAGCCAGGGGGCCAGCACAGATACGCAGTATTTT.